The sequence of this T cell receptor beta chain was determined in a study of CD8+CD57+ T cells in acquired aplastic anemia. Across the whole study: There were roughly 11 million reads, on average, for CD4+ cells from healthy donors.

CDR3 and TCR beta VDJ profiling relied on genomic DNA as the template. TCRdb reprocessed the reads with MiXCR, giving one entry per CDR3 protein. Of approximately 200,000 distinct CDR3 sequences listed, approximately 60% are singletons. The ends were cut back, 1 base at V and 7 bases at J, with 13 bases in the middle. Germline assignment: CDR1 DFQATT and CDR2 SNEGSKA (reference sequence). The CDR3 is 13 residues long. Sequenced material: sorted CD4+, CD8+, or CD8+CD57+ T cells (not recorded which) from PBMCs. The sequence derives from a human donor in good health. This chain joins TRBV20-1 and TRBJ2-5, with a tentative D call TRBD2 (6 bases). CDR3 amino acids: CSARGEEVGTQYF. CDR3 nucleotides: TGCAGTGCTAGAGGGGAGGAGGTTGGGACCCAGTACTTC.